These 17 T cell receptor beta chains came from one sample sequenced in a study of T-cell reconstitution after alpha-beta-depleted transplantation in children. Preparation of the TCRbeta library involved a method that used unique molecular identifiers. TCRdb ran MiXCR on the PCR reads and lists one entry per CDR3 protein. The sample shows about 500,000 distinct CDR3 sequences, over 25% of them seen only once. The input for sequencing was PBMCs from the stem cell graft donor, taken from the stem cell graft. These receptors came from a human donor who donated a stem cell graft to a child with aplastic anemia.

Here the CDR3 DNA reads TGCAGTGCTAGAGGGTCAGGGGCCCTCCAAGAGACCCAGTACTTC. The encoded protein is CSARGSGALQETQYF. The chain uses TRBV20-1 and TRBJ2-5, with a weak D call TRBD1 (6 bases). The V end was cut by 1 base, the J end by 1 base, with 13 bases between. This CDR3 contains 15 residues. Germline V gene sequence: CDR1 DFQATT, CDR2 SNEGSKA (reference sequence).

The CDR3 DNA reads as TGTGCCAGCAGTGAATTCAGACAGCTGGGCACCGGGGAGCTGTTTTTT. Amino acids: CASSEFRQLGTGELFF. V is TRBV25-1 and J is TRBJ2-2, with D possibly being TRBD1 (5 bases). The CDR3 length is 16 residues. Trimming pared 1 base from V and 4 bases from J, leaving 13 bases between. Germline values: CDR1 MGHDK, CDR2 SYGVNS.

This clonotype has a handful of counts. The chain uses TRBV20-1 and TRBJ2-2; 8 nucleotides line up with TRBD2. Germline-derived CDR1 and CDR2 are DFQATT and SNEGSKA (reference sequence). The length of the CDR3 is 17 residues. J lost 4 bases, V lost 1 base, and 11 bases had no gene match. CDR3 DNA: TGCAGTGCTAGAGGTCAAGCGGGAGTAAGCCCCACCGGGGAGCTGTTTTTT. Translation: CSARGQAGVSPTGELFF.

The J gene is TRBJ2-5, the V gene TRBV5-1; D may be TRBD2 (7 bases). Deletions cut 4 bases from V and 9 bases from J, with 19 bases between. CDR3 size: 14 residues. CDR1 and CDR2 (germline): SGHRS, YFSETQ. CDR3 protein: CASSVGGAPEPQYF. The CDR3 DNA sequence: TGCGCCAGCAGCGTAGGGGGGGCTCCGGAGCCCCAGTACTTC.

The chain links TRBV5-6 to TRBJ2-1, with 9 bases that match TRBD1. The CDR3 contains 16 residues. The ends lost 1 base at V and 1 base at J; junction bases unmatched: 3. From germline, CDR1 is SGHDT and CDR2 YYEEEE. CDR3 residues: CASSLRGTGSYNEQFF. The CDR3 DNA reads TGTGCCAGCAGCTTGCGAGGGACAGGGTCCTACAATGAGCAGTTCTTC.

V usage is TRBV3-1 and J usage is TRBJ1-2; D not certain. The ends were cut back, 4 bases at V and 4 bases at J, with 16 bases in the middle. Germline V lookup: CDR1 LGHDT, CDR2 YNNKEL (reference sequence). This CDR3 contains 15 residues. The CDR3 nucleotides read TGTGCCAGCAGCCCAGGCCTGGCACGGTCCTATGGCTACACCTTC. Amino acid sequence: CASSPGLARSYGYTF.

The chain couples TRBV6-6 to TRBJ1-6, with no clear D. Per the germline V gene, CDR1 is MNHNY and CDR2 is SVGAGI (reference sequence). The CDR3 is 13 residues long. V was pared by 10 bases and J by 6 bases, with 13 bases between. The CDR3 sequence is CATAVASNSPLHF. The CDR3, as DNA: TGTGCCACGGCCGTTGCTAGTAATTCACCCCTCCACTTT.

The chain links TRBV10-3 to TRBJ2-1, with 7 bases aligning to TRBD2. Trimming at V came to 6 bases and at J to 12 bases, leaving 17 bases not matched to a gene. The germline V gene has CDR1 ENHRY and CDR2 SYGVKD. CDR3 length equals 15 residues. CDR3 in amino acids: CAIRPGAGEVRVQFF. As DNA, the CDR3 is TGTGCCATCAGGCCTGGGGCGGGAGAGGTGAGGGTGCAGTTCTTC.

The sample holds many counts of this clonotype. The chain couples TRBV12-3 or TRBV12-4 to TRBJ2-7; TRBD2 matches at 8 bases. The CDR3 covers 17 residues. Losses at the gene ends were 4 bases for V and 12 bases for J; bases not matched to a gene: 23. The CDR3: CASSSLGGRGVAGNLYF. The CDR3 region has the DNA TGTGCCAGCAGTTCCTTAGGGGGGCGTGGGGTAGCGGGGAATTTGTACTTC.

The genes are TRBV20-1 and TRBJ2-2; 11 bases line up with TRBD2. This CDR3 contains 14 residues. Trimming at V came to 5 bases and at J to 10 bases, leaving 9 bases not matched to a gene. CDR1 and CDR2 from the germline V gene are DFQATT and SNEGSKA (reference sequence). The CDR3: CSASISGLAEELFF. The CDR3 region has the DNA TGCAGTGCTTCCATCTCGGGACTAGCGGAGGAGCTGTTTTTT.

The rearrangement uses TRBV5-4 and TRBJ2-7, with 9 nucleotides matching TRBD1. Germline lookup yields CDR1 SGHNT and CDR2 YYREEE (reference sequence). CDR3 size: 15 residues. V trimming: 3 bases; J trimming: 3 bases; junction bases outside the gene matches: 7. The CDR3 coding sequence is TGTGCCAGCAGCTCCGAACAGGGGGCAAGCTACGAGCAGTACTTC. This gives the protein CASSSEQGASYEQYF. The complete variable domain, with remaining parts taken from reference TRBV5-4 and TRBJ2-7, reads ETGVTQSPTHLIKTRGQQVTLRCSSQSGHNTVSWYQQALGQGPQFIFQYYREEENGRGNFPPRFSGLQFPNYSSELNVNALELDDSALYLCASSSEQGASYEQYFGPGTRLTVT.

CDR3: CASRSQGSDEKLFF. The DNA of the CDR3 is TGTGCCAGCAGGAGCCAGGGGAGCGATGAAAAACTGTTTTTT. This chain connects TRBV7-2 to TRBJ1-4; D might be TRBD1 (6 bases). Trimming took off 6 bases at V and 6 bases at J, with 14 bases between the two ends. The CDR3 extends over 14 amino acids. Germline CDR1 is SGHTA and CDR2 is FQGNSA. The full variable domain, with the rest looked up from reference TRBV7-2 and TRBJ1-4, is GAGVSQSPSNKVTEKGKDVELRCDPISGHTALYWYRQSLGQGLEFLIYFQGNSAPDKSGLPSDRFSAERTGGSVSTLTIQRTQQEDSAVYLCASRSQGSDEKLFFGSGTQLSVL.

This clonotype has just a few counts. The rearrangement links TRBV5-1 to TRBJ2-1, with D maybe TRBD2 (6 bases). Germline values: CDR1 SGHRS, CDR2 YFSETQ. The CDR3 sequence is 15 residues long. V gave up 4 bases and J gave up 1 base, with 12 bases separating them. CDR3 amino acids: CASSHERASYNEQFF. CDR3 DNA: TGCGCCAGCAGCCACGAGCGGGCGTCCTACAATGAGCAGTTCTTC.

The table lists this clonotype with a few counts. This chain connects TRBV20-1 to TRBJ2-2; 8 bases match TRBD1. CDR3 size: 16 residues. The junction had 11 bases not matched to a gene; V was cut back by 3 bases and J by 5 bases. CDR1 is DFQATT, CDR2 SNEGSKA, per germline (reference sequence). The CDR3 bases are TGCAGTGCTAGTTTTCGGGTCAGGGGGCGAACCGGGGAGCTGTTTTTT. Its protein is CSASFRVRGRTGELFF.

The gene calls are TRBV18 and TRBJ1-5; 7 nucleotides agree with TRBD1. Germline CDR1 reads KGHSH; CDR2 reads LQKENI. CDR3 length: 16 residues. J was trimmed by 4 bases and V by 3 bases; bases with no gene match: 9. CDR3 DNA sequence: TGTGCCAGCTCACCGGAACGACAGGGCCTAAATCAGCCCCAGCATTTT. This gives the protein CASSPERQGLNQPQHF.

The CDR3 loop is CASSFWGRSSYEQYV. The DNA for the CDR3 is TGTGCCAGCAGCTTTTGGGGACGGAGCTCCTACGAGCAGTACGTC. The chain employs TRBV5-6 and TRBJ2-7, with D tentatively TRBD1 or TRBD2 (5 bases each). Trimming took 2 bases from V and 0 from J, leaving 12 bases between them. Germline CDR1 reads SGHDT; CDR2 reads YYEEEE. This CDR3 has 15 residues.

The chain uses TRBV7-9 and TRBJ1-4; D is unclear. Germline V gene data show CDR1 as SEHNR and CDR2 as FQNEAQ (reference sequence). The V gene lost 4 bases and the J gene lost 0 bases, with 9 bases spanning the gap. This CDR3 spans 15 amino acids. This CDR3 reads CASSSIYATNEKLFF. In DNA form, the CDR3 reads TGTGCCAGCAGCTCTATCTATGCAACTAATGAAAAACTGTTTTTT.